The present TCR beta chain was sequenced within a study of neurological immune-mediated disorders. This clonotype was detected ten times or more. One entry per CDR3 protein results from TCRdb running MiXCR on the 5' RACE reads. Of about 89,000 distinct CDR3 sequences in the sample, roughly 2.6% were seen once. With 4 bases clipped from V and 6 bases from J, the junction kept 10 bases outside the gene matches. Germline V gene lookup returns CDR1 SGHTA and CDR2 FQGNSA. This CDR3 comprises 15 residues. The rearrangement uses TRBV7-2 and TRBJ2-7; TRBD1 aligns across 9 bases. This receptor was identified in a young woman with multiple sclerosis. The source material was PBMCs. As DNA, the CDR3 is TGTGCCAGCAGCTCCCTCGGGACAGGGTACGGCGAGCAGTACTTC. Protein sequence: CASSSLGTGYGEQYF. Full variable domain (missing parts from reference TRBV7-2 and TRBJ2-7): GAGVSQSPSNKVTEKGKDVELRCDPISGHTALYWYRQSLGQGLEFLIYFQGNSAPDKSGLPSDRFSAERTGGSVSTLTIQRTQQEDSAVYLCASSSLGTGYGEQYFGPGTRLTVT.